This is a list of T cell receptor beta chains from one sample in a study of cytomegalovirus exposure and HLA in healthy donors. Produced via immunoSEQ multiplex PCR; TCRdb's table is partial and in-frame only. This repertoire shows about 120,000 clones, 81% found once; its top ten account for less than 2.5%. Sequenced input: PBMCs. These receptors came from a middle-aged woman in good health and CMV-seronegative. Both conserved end residues are part of each CDR3. The D gene is left open where the match is weak. Clone sizes are given selectively: once, few, many, or a class where the clone is expanded.

TRBJ2-2	NA	NA	TRBV7-3	TGTGCCAGCAGCGAGACGGGAAACACCGGGGAGCTGTTTTTT	CASSETGNTGELFF
TRBJ2-7	NA	few	TRBV28	TGTGCCAGCAGGAGTGGGGCCCTAAGGTACGAGCAGTACTTC	CASRSGALRYEQYF
TRBJ2-3	TRBD2	few	TRBV4-1	TGCGCCAGCAGCCAAGAGGGCGGGGGGGTCCCCAGGAGAGATACGCAGTATTTT	CASSQEGGGVPRRDTQYF
TRBJ1-1	TRBD1	NA	TRBV10-1	TGCGCCAGCAGTGATGGCAGGGGGGAAACTGAAGCTTTCTTT	CASSDGRGETEAFF
TRBJ2-3	NA	NA	TRBV25-1	TGTGCCAGCAGTGATTCGGGATTTCTCGCAGATACGCAGTATTTT	CASSDSGFLADTQYF
TRBJ1-5	NA	few	TRBV4-3	TGCGCCAGCAGCCTACAACAGGATCAGCCCCAGCATTTT	CASSLQQDQPQHF
TRBJ2-7	TRBD2	NA	TRBV4-1	TGCGCCAGCAGCCAAGAGGGACTAGCGGGAGACGAGCAGTACTTC	CASSQEGLAGDEQYF
TRBJ2-2	TRBD2	NA	TRBV19	TGTGCCAGTAGGTGGACTAGCGGGGAAAGCTGGAACACCGGGGAGCTGTTTTTT	CASRWTSGESWNTGELFF
TRBJ2-7	TRBD2	NA	TRBV28	TGTGCCAGCAGTGGGATGGGAGGGAGGTACGAGCAGTACTTC	CASSGMGGRYEQYF
TRBJ1-1	TRBD1	once	TRBV7-9	TGTGCCAGCAGCGCCATGCTCCCGGGACAGAGCACTCTTGAGTTCTTT	CASSAMLPGQSTLEFF
TRBJ2-7	TRBD2	NA	TRBV10-2	TGCGCCAGCAGTAACAAACCCCGGAGCGGGGGGGCCTCCTACGAGCAGTACTTC	CASSNKPRSGGASYEQYF
TRBJ2-7	TRBD2	NA	TRBV4-3	TGCGCCAGCAGCCAAGATCCCACAACTAGCGGGAGTAAATACGAGCAGTACTTC	CASSQDPTTSGSKYEQYF
TRBJ2-5	NA	NA	TRBV12-5	TGTGCTAGTGGGCACCGGGACATCCAAGAGACCCAGTACTTC	CASGHRDIQETQYF
TRBJ2-7	NA	few	TRBV5-1	TGCGCCAGCAGCTTGGGACTAGAGCTTTCCTACGAGCAGTACTTC	CASSLGLELSYEQYF
TRBJ2-2	TRBD2	few	TRBV28	TGTGCCAGCAGCCCCTCGCCCGCGGGGGAGGAAACTAGCGGAACGAACACCGGGGAGCTGTTTTTT	CASSPSPAGEETSGTNTGELFF
TRBJ1-2	NA	NA	TRBV30	TGTGCCTGGAAGTTTGGGGGGGAACGTGGCTACACCTTC	CAWKFGGERGYTF
TRBJ2-7	TRBD2	NA	TRBV7-2	TGTGCCAGCAGCTTAACAGGGACTAGTATACACGAGCAGTACTTC	CASSLTGTSIHEQYF
TRBJ1-1	TRBD1	few	TRBV30	TGTGGGGGACAGGGGGCTGTCACTGAAGCTTTCTTT	CGGQGAVTEAFF
TRBJ2-7	TRBD2	NA	TRBV6-1	TGTGCCAGCAGTGAAGGCGGGGGGGTCTCCTACGAGCAGTACTTC	CASSEGGGVSYEQYF
TRBJ1-4	NA	NA	TRBV5-1	TGCGCCAGCAGCCCGACTGTTGCAACTAATGAAAAACTGTTTTTT	CASSPTVATNEKLFF
TRBJ2-2	TRBD2	NA	TRBV5-1	TGCGCCAGCAGCTTGGGACGGGGCCGGGGAGGGGGGGAGCTGTTTTTT	CASSLGRGRGGGELFF
TRBJ2-4	TRBD1	NA	TRBV5-4	TGTGCCAGCAGCAGCGACAGGGGGAAAAACATTCAGTACTTC	CASSSDRGKNIQYF
TRBJ2-2	NA	NA	TRBV27	TGTGCCAGCTATGGGACAATAGGGAGATCCGGGGCCGGGGAGCTGTTTTTT	CASYGTIGRSGAGELFF
TRBJ2-4	NA	NA	TRBV11-2	TGTGCCAGCAGCTTAAACAGGGTGGGAAAAAACATTCAGTACTTC	CASSLNRVGKNIQYF
TRBJ2-5	NA	NA	TRBV7-2	TGTGCCAGCAGCCCAGGGGCAGACCAAGAGACCCAGTACTTC	CASSPGADQETQYF